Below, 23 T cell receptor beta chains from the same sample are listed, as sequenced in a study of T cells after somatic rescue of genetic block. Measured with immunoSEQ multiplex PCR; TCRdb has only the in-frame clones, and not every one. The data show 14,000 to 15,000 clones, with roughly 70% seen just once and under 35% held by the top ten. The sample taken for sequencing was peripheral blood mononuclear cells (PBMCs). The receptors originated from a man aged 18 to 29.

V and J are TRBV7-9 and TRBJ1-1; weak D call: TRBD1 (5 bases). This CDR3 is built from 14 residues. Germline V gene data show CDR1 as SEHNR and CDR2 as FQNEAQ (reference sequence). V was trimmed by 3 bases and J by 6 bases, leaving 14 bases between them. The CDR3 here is CASSLNPGTPEAFF. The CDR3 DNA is TGTGCCAGCAGCTTGAACCCCGGGACTCCTGAAGCTTTCTTT.

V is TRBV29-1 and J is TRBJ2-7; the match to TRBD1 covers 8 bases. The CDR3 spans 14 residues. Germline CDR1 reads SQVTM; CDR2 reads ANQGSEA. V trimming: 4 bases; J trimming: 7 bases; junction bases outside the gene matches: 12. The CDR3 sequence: CSVGTGTGGTEQYF. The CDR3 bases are TGCAGCGTTGGGACCGGGACAGGCGGTACGGAGCAGTACTTC.

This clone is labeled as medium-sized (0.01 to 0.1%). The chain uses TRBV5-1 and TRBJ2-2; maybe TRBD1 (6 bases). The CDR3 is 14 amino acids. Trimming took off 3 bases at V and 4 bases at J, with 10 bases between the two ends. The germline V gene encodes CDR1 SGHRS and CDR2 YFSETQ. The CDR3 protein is CASSWGPGTGELFF. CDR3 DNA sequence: TGCGCCAGCAGCTGGGGGCCGGGCACCGGGGAGCTGTTTTTT.

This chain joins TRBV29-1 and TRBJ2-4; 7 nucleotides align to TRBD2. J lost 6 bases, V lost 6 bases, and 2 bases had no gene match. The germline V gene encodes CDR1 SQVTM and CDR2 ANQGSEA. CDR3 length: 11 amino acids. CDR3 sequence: CSVAGVNIQYF. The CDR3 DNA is TGCAGCGTCGCGGGAGTAAACATTCAGTACTTC.

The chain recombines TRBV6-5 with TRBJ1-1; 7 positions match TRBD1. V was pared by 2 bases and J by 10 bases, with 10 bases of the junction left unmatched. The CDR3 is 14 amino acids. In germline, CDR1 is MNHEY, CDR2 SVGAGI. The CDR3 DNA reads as TGTGCCAGCAGTTACAACCGACAGGGCTTAGGAGCTTTCTTT. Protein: CASSYNRQGLGAFF.

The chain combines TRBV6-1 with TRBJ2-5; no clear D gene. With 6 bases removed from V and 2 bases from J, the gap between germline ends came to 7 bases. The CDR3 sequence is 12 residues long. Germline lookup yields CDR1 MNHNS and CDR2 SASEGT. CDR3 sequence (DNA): TGTGCCAGCAGAGGGCCGCAAGAGACCCAGTACTTC. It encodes CASRGPQETQYF.

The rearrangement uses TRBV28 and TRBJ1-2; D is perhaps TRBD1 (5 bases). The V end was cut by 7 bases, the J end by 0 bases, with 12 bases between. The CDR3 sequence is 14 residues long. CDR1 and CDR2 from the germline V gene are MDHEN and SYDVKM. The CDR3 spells CASIREGANYGYTF. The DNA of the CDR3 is TGTGCCAGCATTCGAGAAGGGGCTAACTATGGCTACACCTTC.

In nucleotides, the CDR3 is TGTGCCTGGAAGAAACTAGCGGCCTACAATGAGCAGTTCTTC. This translates into CAWKKLAAYNEQFF. This chain joins TRBV30 and TRBJ2-1, with 8 bases fitting TRBD2. Trimming removed 4 bases from V and 2 bases from J; junction bases left unmatched: 4. The length of the CDR3 is 14 residues. Germline V gives CDR1 GTSNPN, CDR2 SVGIG (reference sequence).

This chain's CDR3 is CASSHRQSSYEQYF. The CDR3 bases are TGTGCCAGCAGTCACCGACAGTCCTCCTACGAGCAGTACTTC. This chain links TRBV27 with TRBJ2-7; D might be TRBD1 (5 bases). Germline CDR1 and CDR2: MNHEY and SMNVEV (reference sequence). V gave up 5 bases and J gave up 0 bases, with 11 bases separating them. The length of the CDR3 is 14 residues.

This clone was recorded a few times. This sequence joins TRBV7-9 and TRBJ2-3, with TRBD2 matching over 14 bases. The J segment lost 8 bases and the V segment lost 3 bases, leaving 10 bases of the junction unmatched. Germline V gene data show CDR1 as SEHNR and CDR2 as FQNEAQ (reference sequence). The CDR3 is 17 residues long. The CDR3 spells CASSLFGTSGRRSTQYF. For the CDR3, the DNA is TGTGCCAGCAGCTTGTTCGGGACTAGCGGGAGACGTAGTACGCAGTATTTT.

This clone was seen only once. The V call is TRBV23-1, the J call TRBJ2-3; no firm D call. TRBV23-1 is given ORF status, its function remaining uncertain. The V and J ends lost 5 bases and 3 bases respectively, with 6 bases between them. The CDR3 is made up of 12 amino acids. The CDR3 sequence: CASSSPTDTQYF. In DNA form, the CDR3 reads TGCGCCAGCAGTTCCCCTACAGATACGCAGTATTTT.

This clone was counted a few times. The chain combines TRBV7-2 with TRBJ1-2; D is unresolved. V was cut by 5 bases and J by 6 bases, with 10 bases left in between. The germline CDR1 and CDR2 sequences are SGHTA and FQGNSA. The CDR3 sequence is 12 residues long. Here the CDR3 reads CASSLLGNGYTF. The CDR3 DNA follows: TGTGCCAGCAGCCTCCTGGGGAATGGCTACACCTTC.

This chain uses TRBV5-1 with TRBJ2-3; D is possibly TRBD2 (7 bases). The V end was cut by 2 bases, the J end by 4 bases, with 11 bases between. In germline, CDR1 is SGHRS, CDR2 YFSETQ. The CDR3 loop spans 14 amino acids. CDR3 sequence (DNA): TGCGCCAGCAGCTTCTGGGGGGGCCCAGATACGCAGTATTTT. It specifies CASSFWGGPDTQYF.

The CDR3 sequence: CASSYSAGLYGYTF. In DNA form, the CDR3 reads TGTGCCAGCAGTTACTCGGCAGGGCTCTATGGCTACACCTTC. The chain combines TRBV6-6 with TRBJ1-2; D might be TRBD1 (5 bases). CDR3 length: 14 amino acids. Trimming cost V 0 bases and J 4 bases, with 9 bases left between them. CDR1 and CDR2 (germline): MNHNY, SVGAGI (reference sequence).

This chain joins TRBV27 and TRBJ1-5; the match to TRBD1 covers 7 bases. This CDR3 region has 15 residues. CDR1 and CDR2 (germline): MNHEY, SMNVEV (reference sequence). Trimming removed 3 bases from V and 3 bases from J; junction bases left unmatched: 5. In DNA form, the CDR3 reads TGTGCCAGCAGTTTTGCAGGGGGGCTCAATCAGCCCCAGCATTTT. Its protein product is CASSFAGGLNQPQHF.

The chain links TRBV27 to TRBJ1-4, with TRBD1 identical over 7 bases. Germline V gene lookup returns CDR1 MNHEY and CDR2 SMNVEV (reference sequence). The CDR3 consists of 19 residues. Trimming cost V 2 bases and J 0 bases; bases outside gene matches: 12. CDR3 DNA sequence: TGTGCCAGCAGTTTAAATGCTTGGGGGGACAGTGCAACTAATGAAAAACTGTTTTTT. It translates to CASSLNAWGDSATNEKLFF.

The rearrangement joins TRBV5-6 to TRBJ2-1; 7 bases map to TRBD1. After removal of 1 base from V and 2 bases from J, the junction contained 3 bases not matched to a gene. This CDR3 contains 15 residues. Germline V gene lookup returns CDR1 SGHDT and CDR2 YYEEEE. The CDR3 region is CASSLNRGTYNEQFF. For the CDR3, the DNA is TGTGCCAGCAGCTTGAACAGGGGAACCTACAATGAGCAGTTCTTC. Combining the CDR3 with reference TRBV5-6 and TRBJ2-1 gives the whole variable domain DAGVTQSPTHLIKTRGQQVTLRCSPKSGHDTVSWYQQALGQGPQFIFQYYEEEERQRGNFPDRFSGHQFPNYSSELNVNALLLGDSALYLCASSLNRGTYNEQFFGPGTRLTVL.

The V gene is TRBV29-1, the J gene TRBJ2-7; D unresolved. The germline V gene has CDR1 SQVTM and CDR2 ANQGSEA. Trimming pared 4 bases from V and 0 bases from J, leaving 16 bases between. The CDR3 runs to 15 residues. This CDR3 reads CSVAGSHQNSYEQYF. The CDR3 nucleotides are TGCAGCGTTGCCGGCTCGCATCAAAACTCCTACGAGCAGTACTTC.

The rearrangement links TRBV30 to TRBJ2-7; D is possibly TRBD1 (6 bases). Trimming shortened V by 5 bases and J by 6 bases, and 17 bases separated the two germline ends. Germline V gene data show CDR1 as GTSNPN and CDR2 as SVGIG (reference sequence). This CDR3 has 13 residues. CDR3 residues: CAWGSAHRAEQYF. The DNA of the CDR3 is TGTGCCTGGGGCTCGGCACACAGGGCCGAGCAGTACTTC. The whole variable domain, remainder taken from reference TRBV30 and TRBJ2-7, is SQTIHQWPATLVQPVGSPLSLECTVEGTSNPNLYWYRQAAGRGLQLLFYSVGIGQISSEVPQNLSASRPQDRQFILSSKKLLLSDSGFYLCAWGSAHRAEQYFGPGTRLTVT.

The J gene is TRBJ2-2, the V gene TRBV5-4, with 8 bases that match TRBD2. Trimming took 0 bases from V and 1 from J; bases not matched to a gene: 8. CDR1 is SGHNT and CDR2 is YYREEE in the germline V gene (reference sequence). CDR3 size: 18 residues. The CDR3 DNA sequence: TGTGCCAGCAGCTTGGAGGGCTTAGCGGGGAAGAACACCGGGGAGCTGTTTTTT. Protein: CASSLEGLAGKNTGELFF.

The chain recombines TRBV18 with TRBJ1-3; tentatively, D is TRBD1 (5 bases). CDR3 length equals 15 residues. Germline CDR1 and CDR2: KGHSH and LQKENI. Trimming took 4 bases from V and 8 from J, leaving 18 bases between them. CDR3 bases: TGTGCCAGCTCACGAGAGGGGTGGACGATAGACACCATATATTTT. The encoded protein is CASSREGWTIDTIYF. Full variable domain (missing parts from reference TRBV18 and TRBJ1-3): NAGVMQNPRHLVRRRGQEARLRCSPMKGHSHVYWYRQLPEEGLKFMVYLQKENIIDESGMPKERFSAEFPKEGPSILRIQQVVRGDSAAYFCASSREGWTIDTIYFGEGSWLTVV.

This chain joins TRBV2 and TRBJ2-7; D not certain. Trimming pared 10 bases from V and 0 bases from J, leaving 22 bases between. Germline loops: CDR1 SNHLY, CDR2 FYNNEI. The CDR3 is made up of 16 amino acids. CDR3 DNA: TGTGCCACACGAGTTGATTTTGGAGTCAGCTCCTACGAGCAGTACTTC. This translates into CATRVDFGVSSYEQYF. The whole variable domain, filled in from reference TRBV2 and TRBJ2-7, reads EPEVTQTPSHQVTQMGQEVILRCVPISNHLYFYWYRQILGQKVEFLVSFYNNEISEKSEIFDDQFSVERPDGSNFTLKIRSTKLEDSAMYFCATRVDFGVSSYEQYFGPGTRLTVT.

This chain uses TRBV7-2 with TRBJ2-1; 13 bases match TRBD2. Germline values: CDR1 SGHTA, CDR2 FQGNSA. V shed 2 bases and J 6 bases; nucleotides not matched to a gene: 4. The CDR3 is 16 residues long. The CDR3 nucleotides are TGTGCCAGCAGCTTACTACTAGCGGGAGGGATCAATGAGCAGTTCTTC. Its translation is CASSLLLAGGINEQFF. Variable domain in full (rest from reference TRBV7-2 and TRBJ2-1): GAGVSQSPSNKVTEKGKDVELRCDPISGHTALYWYRQSLGQGLEFLIYFQGNSAPDKSGLPSDRFSAERTGGSVSTLTIQRTQQEDSAVYLCASSLLLAGGINEQFFGPGTRLTVL.